What follows is one T cell receptor beta chain and its context. Its antigen is unidentified. This sample was taken from a study of blood T cells in healthy people across ages. Study details: About one barcoded beta molecule per two T cells was the capture yield of template switching. Study outcomes and limitations: Diversity of TCR beta per million T cells declined in a roughly linear way with age.

Primed by a sample-barcoded 5' primer and a J-beta primer mix, a second PCR proceeded for about 6 to 12 cycles. TCRdb independently ran MiXCR on the 5' RACE reads; one entry per CDR3 protein. The profile shows 1.2 million to 1.5 million distinct CDR3 sequences, 59% of them singletons. The V and J ends lost 3 bases and 2 bases respectively, with 13 bases between them. From germline, CDR1 is SQVTM and CDR2 ANQGSEA. CDR3 length: 14 amino acids. Total RNA amounts of at least 5 micrograms were extracted per sample. This TCR came from a man aged 18 to 30 in good health. The chain is built from TRBV29-1 and TRBJ2-5; possible D gene TRBD1, 6 bases. Sequenced input: blood. This CDR3 is CSVDGYREQETQYF. As DNA, the CDR3 is TGCAGCGTTGATGGATACAGGGAACAAGAGACCCAGTACTTC.